These 13 T cell receptor beta chains were sequenced from one sample in a study of cytomegalovirus exposure and HLA in healthy donors. PCR used 60 Vbeta primers and 13 Jbeta primers. Sequencing was performed with immunoSEQ multiplex PCR; in TCRdb, only in-frame clones are kept and a portion is missing. The table lists about 130,000 clones, under 10% of them singletons. The sequencing sample was made of PBMCs. Source of these receptors: a woman in her thirties or forties in good health and CMV-seropositive.

A few counts support this clone. This CDR3 reads CASSPTGESYEQYF. The CDR3 DNA follows: TGCGCCAGCAGTCCGACAGGGGAGTCCTACGAGCAGTACTTC. The V gene is TRBV5-1, the J gene TRBJ2-7; the match to TRBD1 covers 8 bases. Germline assignment: CDR1 SGHRS and CDR2 YFSETQ. The CDR3 loop spans 14 amino acids. With V trimmed by 5 bases and J by 1 base, 5 bases remained unmatched.

This clone showed up just a few times. The rearrangement links TRBV6-5 to TRBJ2-3; 9 positions agree with TRBD1. V was pared by 6 bases and J by 2 bases, with 6 bases of the junction left unmatched. CDR3 length: 15 residues. Germline CDR1 reads MNHEY; CDR2 reads SVGAGI. CDR3 protein: CASSSGQGTTDTQYF. The CDR3 nucleotides read TGTGCCAGCAGCAGCGGACAGGGGACCACAGATACGCAGTATTTT.

This clone showed up just a few times. The V call is TRBV2, the J call TRBJ1-3, with D perhaps TRBD1 (6 bases). The V end lost 9 bases, the J end lost 3 bases, and 15 bases lay between the germline ends. Germline V gives CDR1 SNHLY, CDR2 FYNNEI. The CDR3 is 14 amino acids. The CDR3 sequence is CARGGPTSGNTIYF. The CDR3 coding sequence is TGTGCCAGGGGGGGGCCAACTAGTGGAAACACCATATATTTT.

This chain links TRBV6-1 with TRBJ1-2; 10 bases are a match to TRBD1. V lost 7 bases, J lost 6 bases, and 5 bases stayed unmatched. Per germline, CDR1 MNHNS and CDR2 SASEGT. The CDR3 has 13 amino acids. CDR3 DNA: TGTGCCAGCACCCGGACAGGGGGACATGGCTACACCTTC. Translating gives CASTRTGGHGYTF.

This clone occurred a few times. This chain links TRBV7-9 with TRBJ1-5; TRBD1 is a possible D gene (6 bases). This CDR3 has 16 amino acids. V lost 1 base to trimming and J lost 2 bases, with 12 bases between them. Germline V gene lookup returns CDR1 SEHNR and CDR2 FQNEAQ (reference sequence). Here the CDR3 DNA reads TGTGCCAGCAGCTTAGAAGTAGCAGGGGGCAATCAGCCCCAGCATTTT. Translation: CASSLEVAGGNQPQHF.

This clone was seen more than once but under ten times. V is TRBV5-1 and J is TRBJ2-5, with 9 bases identical to TRBD1. Germline V gene data show CDR1 as SGHRS and CDR2 as YFSETQ. Trimming took 4 bases from V and 5 from J; bases not matched to a gene: 6. The CDR3 length is 14 residues. CDR3 in amino acids: CASSPGDRAETQYF. The CDR3 bases are TGCGCCAGCAGCCCGGGGGACAGGGCTGAGACCCAGTACTTC.

The J gene is TRBJ2-5, the V gene TRBV19; possible D gene TRBD2, 6 bases. Germline CDR1 is LNHDA and CDR2 is SQIVND (reference sequence). This CDR3 has 13 residues. The V end lost 3 bases, the J end lost 4 bases, and 9 bases lay between the germline ends. This chain's CDR3 is CASSIGGRETQYF. CDR3 DNA: TGTGCCAGTAGTATCGGGGGAAGAGAGACCCAGTACTTC.

This clone turned up a few times. V is TRBV15 and J is TRBJ1-2, with a possible D match to TRBD1 (5 bases). Trimming left V 1 base short and J 9 bases short, with 18 bases between. The CDR3 covers 15 residues. Germline assignment: CDR1 LNHNV and CDR2 YYDKDF (reference sequence). The CDR3 DNA is TGTGCCACCAGCAGAGTGTTGGGGCCCCGCAAGAGCTACACCTTC. Its protein is CATSRVLGPRKSYTF.

The chain carries TRBV7-3 and TRBJ2-5, with 9 bases fitting TRBD2. J was trimmed by 2 bases and V by 8 bases; bases with no gene match: 3. Germline CDR1 and CDR2: SGHTA and FQGTGA. This CDR3 has 13 amino acids. CDR3 loop: CASASGAQETQYF. As DNA, the CDR3 is TGTGCCAGCGCTAGCGGGGCTCAAGAGACCCAGTACTTC.

The chain has TRBV6-4 and TRBJ2-5, with 8 bases aligning to TRBD1. The germline gives CDR1 MRHNA, CDR2 SNTAGT. The V and J ends lost 4 bases and 9 bases, in that order; junction bases with no gene match: 13. This CDR3 comprises 15 residues. The CDR3 DNA reads as TGTGCCAGCAGTGTGGAGGCAGGGGGCGGAGGGGCCCAGTACTTC. This translates into CASSVEAGGGGAQYF.

This chain joins TRBV6-5 and TRBJ2-1; possibly TRBD2 for D (5 bases). The CDR3 length is 13 residues. The V gene lost 6 bases and the J gene lost 1 base, with 7 bases spanning the gap. Germline V gene lookup returns CDR1 MNHEY and CDR2 SVGAGI. The chain's CDR3 is CASREGSYNEQFF. For the CDR3, the DNA is TGTGCCAGCAGAGAGGGATCCTACAATGAGCAGTTCTTC.

The V gene is TRBV9, the J gene TRBJ2-3, with 16 bases that match TRBD2. The CDR3 is made up of 19 amino acids. With V trimmed by 3 bases and J by 0 bases, 7 bases remained unmatched. CDR1 and CDR2 (germline): SGDLS, YYNGEE. Here the CDR3 DNA reads TGTGCCAGCAGCGCCCTCGGGACTAGCGGGGGGGCAAGCACAGATACGCAGTATTTT. Protein: CASSALGTSGGASTDTQYF.

This clone occurred many times. The J gene is TRBJ1-2, the V gene TRBV2; no reliable D call. CDR1 is SNHLY, CDR2 FYNNEI, per germline. The V gene lost 4 bases and the J gene lost 9 bases, with 18 bases spanning the gap. The CDR3 spans 14 residues. CDR3 DNA sequence: TGTGCCAGCAGTGGTGGAAGCGGCGAAGGCCGCTACACCTTC. Its translation: CASSGGSGEGRYTF.